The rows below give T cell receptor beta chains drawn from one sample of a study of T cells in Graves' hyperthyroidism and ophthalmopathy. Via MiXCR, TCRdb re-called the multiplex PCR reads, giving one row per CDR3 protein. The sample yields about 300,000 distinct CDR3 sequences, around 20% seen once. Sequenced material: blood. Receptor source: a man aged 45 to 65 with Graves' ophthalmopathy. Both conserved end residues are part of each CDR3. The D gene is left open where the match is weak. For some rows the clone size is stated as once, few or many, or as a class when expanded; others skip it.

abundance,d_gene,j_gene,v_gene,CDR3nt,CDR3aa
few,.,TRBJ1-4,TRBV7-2,TGTGCCAGCAGCCTCCAAGGATTTAATGAAAAACTGTTTTTT,CASSLQGFNEKLFF
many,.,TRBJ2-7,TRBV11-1,TGTGCCTCCTTGGTGGGGGACGAGCAGTACTTC,CASLVGDEQYF
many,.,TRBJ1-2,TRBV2,TGTGCCAGCAGTGACGAATTTACACGCTACACCTTC,CASSDEFTRYTF
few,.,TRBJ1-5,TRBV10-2,TGCGCCAGCAGTGAGTCGGGTTCGGTTCAGCCCCAGCATTTT,CASSESGSVQPQHF
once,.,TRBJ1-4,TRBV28,TGTGCCGGCAGTACACCAGAAGGGAGTGAAAAACTGTTTTTT,CAGSTPEGSEKLFF
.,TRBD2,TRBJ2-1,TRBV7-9,TGTGCCAGCAGCCATAGCGGGAGCGAGAGAAATGAGCAGTTCTTC,CASSHSGSERNEQFF
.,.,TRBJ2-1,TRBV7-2,TGTGCCAGCAGCGTACCAGGACTTCGCAATGAGCAGTTCTTC,CASSVPGLRNEQFF
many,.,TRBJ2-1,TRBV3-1,TGTGCCAGCAGCCAAGATGGCAGGTCTGAGCAGTTCTTC,CASSQDGRSEQFF
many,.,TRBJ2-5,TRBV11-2,TGTGCCAGCAGTCTAGCCGAGACCCAGTACTTC,CASSLAETQYF
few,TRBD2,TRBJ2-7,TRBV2,TGTGCCAGCAGTAGTACTAGCGGGAGGACCTACGAGCAGTACTTC,CASSSTSGRTYEQYF
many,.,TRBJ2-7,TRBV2,TGTGCCAGCAAGGAACAGACCAATGTGCAGTACTTC,CASKEQTNVQYF
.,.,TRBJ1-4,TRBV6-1,TGTGCCAGCAGTGAAAGTGATACTAATGAAAAACTGTTTTTT,CASSESDTNEKLFF
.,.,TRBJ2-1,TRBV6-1,TGTGCCAGCGGAACCGGGCTGGGTTCTAATGAGCAGTTCTTC,CASGTGLGSNEQFF
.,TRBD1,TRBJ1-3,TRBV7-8,TGTGCCAGCAGCTTAGGCGGGACAGCAGCCGGAAACACCATATATTTT,CASSLGGTAAGNTIYF
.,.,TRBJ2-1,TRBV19,TGTGCCAGTAGCTCCGGGAGCCTGGCTTCCTACAATGAGCAGTTCTTC,CASSSGSLASYNEQFF
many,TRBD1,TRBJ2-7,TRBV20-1,TGCAGTGCTCCCGGGACAGGGTCCTCTCCCTACGAGCAGTACTTC,CSAPGTGSSPYEQYF
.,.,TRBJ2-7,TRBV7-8,TGTGCCAGCAGCTTAAGACAGGCAGGCGACGAGCAGTACTTC,CASSLRQAGDEQYF
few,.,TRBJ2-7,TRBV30,TGTGCCTGGATTAGGAGCTCCTACGAGCAGTACTTC,CAWIRSSYEQYF
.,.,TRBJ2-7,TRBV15,TGTGCCACCAGCATTACCACAGGCGAGCAGTACTTC,CATSITTGEQYF
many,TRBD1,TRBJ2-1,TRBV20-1,TGCAGTGCCATACCCGGGACAGGGCCGGGTGAGCAGTTCTTC,CSAIPGTGPGEQFF
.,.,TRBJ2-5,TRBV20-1,TGCAGTGCTAGAGATGGGGCAGGTTGGGTTCAAGAGACCCAGTACTTC,CSARDGAGWVQETQYF
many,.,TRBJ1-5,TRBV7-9,TGTGCCAGCAGCTACTACGGGAATCAGCCCCAGCATTTT,CASSYYGNQPQHF
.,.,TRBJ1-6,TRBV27,TGTGCCAGCAGTTTACCCCCCCCCGGGAGCTCACCCCTCCACTTT,CASSLPPPGSSPLHF
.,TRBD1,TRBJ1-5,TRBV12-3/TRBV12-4,TGTGCCAGCAGTTTAGCAGGGACAGGGAGCAATCAGCCCCAGCATTTT,CASSLAGTGSNQPQHF
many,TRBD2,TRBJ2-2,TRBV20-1,TGCAGTGGGCGGGAGGCAACCGGGGAGCTGTTTTTT,CSGREATGELFF
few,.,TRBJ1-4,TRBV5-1,TGCGCCAGCAGCCGGGACGCTTCTAATGAAAAACTGTTTTTT,CASSRDASNEKLFF
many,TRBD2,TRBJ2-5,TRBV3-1,TGTGCCAGCAGCCAAGTTAGTGGGCGGGAGGGGCAAGAGACCCAGTACTTC,CASSQVSGREGQETQYF
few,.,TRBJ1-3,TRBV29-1,TGCAGCGCGGGGTCAGGGGCTGGAAACACCATATATTTT,CSAGSGAGNTIYF
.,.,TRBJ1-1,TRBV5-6,TGTGCCAGCAGAATGACAGGCAACACTGAAGCTTTCTTT,CASRMTGNTEAFF
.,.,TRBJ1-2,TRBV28,TGTGCCAGCAGCCCTCACAGGGCCCCGGGTGGCTACACCTTC,CASSPHRAPGGYTF
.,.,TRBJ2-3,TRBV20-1,TGCAGTGCTAGAGATACGGCAGTGAGCACAGATACGCAGTATTTT,CSARDTAVSTDTQYF
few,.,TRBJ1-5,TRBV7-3,TGTGCCAGCAGCTCAACAATAGGGCAGCCCCAGCATTTT,CASSSTIGQPQHF
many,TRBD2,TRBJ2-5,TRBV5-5,TGTGCCAGCAGCAGAGACGTAGGACTAGAGGAGACCCAGTACTTC,CASSRDVGLEETQYF
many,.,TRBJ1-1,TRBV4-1,TGCGCCAGCAGCCAAGACCCAGGGGTGGGCGAAGCTTTCTTT,CASSQDPGVGEAFF
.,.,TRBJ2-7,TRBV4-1,TGCGCCAGCAGCCAAGTCCGGGACGCTAGCTCCTACGAGCAGTACTTC,CASSQVRDASSYEQYF
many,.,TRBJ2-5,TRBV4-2,TGTGCCAGCAGCCAAGATGCCAGGGAAGAGACCCAGTACTTC,CASSQDAREETQYF
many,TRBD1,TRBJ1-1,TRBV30,TGTGCCCGGAGCTACAGGGGGCGAGATGACACTGAAGCTTTCTTT,CARSYRGRDDTEAFF
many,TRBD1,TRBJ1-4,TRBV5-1,TGCGCCAGCGCCCGGACAGGGCATAATGAAAAACTGTTTTTT,CASARTGHNEKLFF
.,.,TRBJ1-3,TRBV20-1,TGCAGTGCTGCGAAAGGGGAGACGGGTGGAAACACCATATATTTT,CSAAKGETGGNTIYF
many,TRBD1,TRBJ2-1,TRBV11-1,TGTGCCAGCAGCCTGACAGGGGAGGTTTCCTACAATGAGCAGTTCTTC,CASSLTGEVSYNEQFF
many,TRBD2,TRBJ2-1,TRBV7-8,TGTGCCAGCAGCCAAGGGACTAGCGGGCCTATGAATGAGCAGTTCTTC,CASSQGTSGPMNEQFF
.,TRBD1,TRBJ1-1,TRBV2,TGTGCCAGCAGCACCGACAGGGACTCTGAAGCTTTCTTT,CASSTDRDSEAFF
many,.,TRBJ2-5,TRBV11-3,TGTGCCAGCAGCTTAGATGGGGAGACCCAGTACTTC,CASSLDGETQYF
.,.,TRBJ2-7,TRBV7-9,TGTGCCAGCAGCTTAGCTCTAGGGGCTAGCCGATCCTACGAGCAGTACTTC,CASSLALGASRSYEQYF
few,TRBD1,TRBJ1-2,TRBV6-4,TGTGCCAGCAGTTCAGGGGGCGGTGGAAATGGCTACACCTTC,CASSSGGGGNGYTF
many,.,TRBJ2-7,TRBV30,TGTGCCTGGAGTGAGATAGGGGCCGAGCAGTACTTC,CAWSEIGAEQYF
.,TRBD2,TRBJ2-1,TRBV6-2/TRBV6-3,TGTGCCAGCAGTGTTGCTAGCGGAGGCTTCTACAATGAGCAGTTCTTC,CASSVASGGFYNEQFF
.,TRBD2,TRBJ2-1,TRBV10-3,TGTGCCATCAGTGATACCCCGACTAGCGGGAGGAATGAGCAGTTCTTC,CAISDTPTSGRNEQFF
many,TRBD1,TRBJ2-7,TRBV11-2,TGTGCCAGCCACGCCGGGACAGGGGGCGCATGGGTATACGAGCAGTACTTC,CASHAGTGGAWVYEQYF
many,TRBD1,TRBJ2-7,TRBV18,TGTGCCAGCTCACCACCTCGGACAGGGCGGGACGAGCAGTACTTC,CASSPPRTGRDEQYF
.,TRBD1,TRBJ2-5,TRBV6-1,TGTGCCAGCAGTGGAACCACGACAGGGTGGGAGACCCAGTACTTC,CASSGTTTGWETQYF
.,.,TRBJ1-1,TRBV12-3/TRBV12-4,TGTGCCAGCAGTCTCAGACACAGGAACACTGAAGCTTTCTTT,CASSLRHRNTEAFF
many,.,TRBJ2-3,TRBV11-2,TGTGCCAGCAGCTTGTTTAGGAGCTCAGATACGCAGTATTTT,CASSLFRSSDTQYF
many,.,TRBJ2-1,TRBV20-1,TGCAGTGCTCAAGCGGAGGCCTCCTACAATGAGCAGTTCTTC,CSAQAEASYNEQFF
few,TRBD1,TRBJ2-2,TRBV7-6,TGTGCCAGCAGCTCCCGGCCGGGACAGGGAAACGGGGAGCTGTTTTTT,CASSSRPGQGNGELFF
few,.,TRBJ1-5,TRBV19,TGTGCCAGTAGTATGTCAGGGGCAAGGAATCAGCCCCAGCATTTT,CASSMSGARNQPQHF
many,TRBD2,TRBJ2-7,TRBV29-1,TGCAGCGTTGAAGATCAAGCGGGAGAACTCTACGAGCAGTACTTC,CSVEDQAGELYEQYF
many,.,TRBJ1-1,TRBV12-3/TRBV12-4,TGTGCCAGCAGCCTCAGGTGGGATGCTTTCTTT,CASSLRWDAFF
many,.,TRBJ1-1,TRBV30,TGTGCCTGGAGTGGGGGCAGAAACACTGAAGCTTTCTTT,CAWSGGRNTEAFF
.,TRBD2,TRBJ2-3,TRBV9,TGTGCCAGCGGCGTATCTGCGGGAGGCTACACAGATACGCAGTATTTT,CASGVSAGGYTDTQYF